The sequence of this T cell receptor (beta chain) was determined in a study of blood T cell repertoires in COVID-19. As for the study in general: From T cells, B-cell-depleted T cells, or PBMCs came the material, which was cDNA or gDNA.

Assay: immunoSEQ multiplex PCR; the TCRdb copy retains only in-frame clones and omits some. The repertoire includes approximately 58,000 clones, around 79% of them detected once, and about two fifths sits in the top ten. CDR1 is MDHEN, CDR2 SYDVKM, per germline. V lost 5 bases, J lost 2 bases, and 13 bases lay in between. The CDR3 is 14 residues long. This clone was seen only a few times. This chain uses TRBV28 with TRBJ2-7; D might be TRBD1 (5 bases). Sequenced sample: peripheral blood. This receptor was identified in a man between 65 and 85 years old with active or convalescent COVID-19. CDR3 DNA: TGTGCCAGCAGTCACCTCGACAGTACCTACGAGCAGTACTTC. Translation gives CASSHLDSTYEQYF. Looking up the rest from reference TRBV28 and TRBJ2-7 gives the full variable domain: DVKVTQSSRYLVKRTGEKVFLECVQDMDHENMFWYRQDPGLGLRLIYFSYDVKMKEKGDIPEGYSVSREKKERFSLILESASTNQTSMYLCASSHLDSTYEQYFGPGTRLTVT.